Given below is one T cell receptor beta chain in context. Sequenced by immunoSEQ multiplex PCR; TCRdb stores in-frame clones only, minus some. This table holds around 200,000 clones, around 87% found once. Germline V CDR1 and CDR2: SGDLS, YYNGEE. The CDR3 is made up of 15 amino acids. J gave up 8 bases and V 0 bases, and 10 bases lay outside the gene matches. The data were obtained in a study of blood T cell repertoires in COVID-19. The overall study: The origin of the acute and convalescent COVID-19 samples was the United States, Italy and Spain. PBMCs, B-cell-depleted T cells, or T cells provided the cDNA or gDNA that made up the material.

V usage is TRBV9 and J usage is TRBJ1-2; 7 bases are a match to TRBD1. The TCR originated in an elderly woman in a cohort sampled during active or convalescent COVID-19. Sequenced material: peripheral blood. DNA for the CDR3: TGTGCCAGCAGCGTAGCTACAGGGGCAGGGCACGGCTACACCTTC. Amino acids: CASSVATGAGHGYTF.